This T cell receptor beta chain was sequenced for a study of blood T cell repertoires in COVID-19. On the study more broadly: COVID-19 samples collected from the United States, Italy and Spain covered acute and convalescent phases. The cDNA or gDNA used as material had been derived from T cells, B-cell-depleted T cells, or PBMCs.

Germline CDR1 reads KGHSH; CDR2 reads LQKENI. Losses at the gene ends were 2 bases for V and 6 bases for J; bases not matched to a gene: 6. The CDR3 runs 15 residues. Per the original methods: Scientists estimated how many nucleated cells there were by amplifying reference gene primers. Profiling relied on immunoSEQ multiplex PCR, and the TCRdb table lists in-frame clones only, not all of them. V and J calls and clone size are those listed in that table; D and trimming were worked out from the DNA. The data contain about 240,000 clones, about 90% of them singletons. Material: peripheral blood. The gene calls are TRBV18 and TRBJ2-2; TRBD1 matches 7 bases. This clonotype was obtained from a man aged 55-75 years who had recovered from COVID-19. CDR3 protein: CASSPNQGVAGELFF. Written as DNA, the CDR3 is TGTGCCAGCTCACCAAACCAGGGGGTTGCCGGGGAGCTGTTTTTT.